These 4 T cell receptor beta chains originate from one sample sequenced in a study of cytotoxic CD8 clonotypes in ibrutinib-treated CLL listed by TCRdb under 2021. The method was the immunoSEQ multiplex PCR assay. In TCRdb, the immuneACCESS table is reduced to in-frame sequences with V and J assigned. These tables do not hold every clone; where another copy was compared, an unresolved V gene accounts for under half, and the others remain unexplained. For this sample there are 5,500 or so clones; around 68% appear just once. Jointly, the top ten make up about 41% of the sample. The source was PBMCs, collected before ibrutinib treatment. The receptor source for this set is a human donor with chronic lymphocytic leukemia.

The chain combines TRBV7-2 with TRBJ1-6, with D unresolved. Trimming removed 5 bases at V and 9 bases at J, with 5 bases between. The CDR3 spans 11 residues. Germline lookup yields CDR1 SGHTA and CDR2 FQGNSA. The CDR3 coding sequence is TGTGCCAGCAGCACAAGTTCACCCCTCCACTTT. Encoded protein: CASSTSSPLHF.

The chain has TRBV19 and TRBJ1-3; D is unclear. The V gene's germline CDR1 is LNHDA and CDR2 SQIVND (reference sequence). The V and J ends lost 6 bases and 0 bases respectively, with 12 bases between them. This CDR3 has 15 amino acids. The chain's CDR3 is CASRMDSRSGNTIYF. The CDR3 DNA is TGTGCCAGTAGAATGGACTCTCGCTCTGGAAACACCATATATTTT.

V is TRBV15 and J is TRBJ1-1; unclear D gene. V lost 3 bases and J lost 3, with 5 bases in between. The CDR3 has 12 residues. CDR1 and CDR2 from the germline V gene are LNHNV and YYDKDF (reference sequence). CDR3 nucleotide sequence: TGTGCCACCAGCAGGGAGTACACTGAAGCTTTCTTT. Its protein product is CATSREYTEAFF.

This clone appeared once. The CDR3 DNA is TGTGCCAGTAGGGGGCGCGAGAATGAAAAACTGTTTTTT. This encodes CASRGRENEKLFF. The chain joins TRBV6-5 to TRBJ1-4; 7 bases fit TRBD1. After removal of 9 bases from V and 5 bases from J, the junction contained 6 bases not matched to a gene. The length of the CDR3 is 13 residues. Germline V CDR1 and CDR2: MNHEY, SVGAGI.